This T cell receptor (beta chain) was recorded in a study of identical twins. Ten or more counts support this clonotype. The CDR3 runs to 14 residues. The germline V and J ends were trimmed by 4 bases and 3 bases, with 11 bases remaining between them. The germline V gene encodes CDR1 SGHTA and CDR2 FQGTGA. TCRdb called the 5' RACE reads again in MiXCR, with one record for every CDR3 protein. The top ten hold 1.6% of the sample, which has some 600,000 distinct CDR3 sequences, around 7.4% seen once. This same sample was also taken into another study, of yellow fever vaccine responses in identical twins.

This sequence was found in a woman between 18 and 30 years old in good health. Material: PBMCs. The chain links TRBV7-3 to TRBJ2-3; the D gene is possibly TRBD1 (6 bases). Here the CDR3 DNA reads TGTGCCAGCAGCTCCGGGACAAGGACAGATACGCAGTATTTT. Amino acid sequence: CASSSGTRTDTQYF.